The clone carrying this T cell receptor (beta chain) was observed at least ten times. RNA transcripts gave rise to amplified TCR beta CDR3 regions. The study used the HTBI primer set for a first-round RT-PCR of the TCR CDR3. TCRdb passed the multiplex PCR reads through MiXCR, listing each CDR3 protein once. The data contain about 210,000 distinct CDR3 sequences, 15% to 20% of them singletons. The entry originates in a study of T cells in Graves' hyperthyroidism and ophthalmopathy. The ends lost 3 bases at V and 3 bases at J; junction bases unmatched: 3. The germline CDR1 and CDR2 sequences are SGHTA and FQGNSA. This CDR3 has 14 amino acids.

J is TRBJ2-7 and V is TRBV7-2; 9 bases agree with TRBD1. Sequencing was carried out using blood. The TCR was taken from a man aged 40-55 years with Graves' hyperthyroidism. The CDR3 reads CASSFDRGFYEQYF. CDR3 bases: TGTGCCAGCAGCTTTGACAGGGGGTTCTACGAGCAGTACTTC.